The entry below describes one T cell receptor beta chain. These data come from a study of patients and donors after allogeneic stem cell transplantation. TCRdb re-derived calls from the RT-PCR reads in MiXCR, one entry per CDR3 protein. The sample lists about 90,000 distinct CDR3 sequences; roughly 48% were seen once. The CDR3 is 13 amino acids. With V trimmed by 2 bases and J by 7 bases, 4 bases remained unmatched. Per germline, CDR1 SGHRS and CDR2 YFSETQ. The specimen sequenced was blood, either unsorted or a sorted T cell fraction (not recorded which). The J gene is TRBJ1-2, the V gene TRBV5-1; TRBD1 agrees at 8 bases. The receptor comes from a human donor who was either an allogeneic HSCT recipient or a stem cell or donor lymphocyte infusion donor (not recorded which). It is not recorded whose cells these are; they may come from a transplant donor. In DNA, the CDR3 is TGCGCCAGCAGCTTAGCAGGGGGCATTGGCTACACCTTC. Protein: CASSLAGGIGYTF.